This TCR beta chain was sequenced in a study of T cell changes during pregnancy in multiple sclerosis. V was pared by 5 bases and J by 5 bases, with 25 bases between. Germline CDR1 is SGHVS and CDR2 is FQNEAQ. The CDR3 extends over 17 amino acids. TCRdb's table, derived via immunoSEQ multiplex PCR, lists solely in-frame clones and lacks some. This sample has more than 45,000 clones; approximately 93% occur once, and the top ten carry around 4%. This sample comprised CD8+ T cells from peripheral blood mononuclear cells, obtained in the second trimester of pregnancy. This chain uses TRBV7-8 with TRBJ2-7, with D possibly TRBD1 on 5 matching bases. This TCR derives from a female donor with multiple sclerosis, enrolled in a pregnancy study. The CDR3 loop is CASSAPGQEAGIHEQYF. CDR3 bases: TGTGCCAGCAGCGCCCCCGGACAAGAGGCAGGTATCCACGAGCAGTACTTC.